The following is a T cell receptor (beta chain) sequence with its context. Its antigen is as yet unknown. In the same sample, other DNA sequences code for this CDR3. This sample stems from a study of OX40 agonist ivuxolimab in advanced cancers. For the study at large: Earlier treatment with anti-PD-1, anti-PD-L1 or anti-CTLA-4 was permitted, and about 40% had received some.

The repertoire was sequenced with immunoSEQ multiplex PCR; TCRdb's copy has only in-frame clones and lacks some. The repertoire holds about 71,000 clones, with approximately 86% as singletons. CDR3 length equals 14 residues. Germline V gene data show CDR1 as SGHTA and CDR2 as FQGNSA. V trimming: 5 bases; J trimming: 4 bases; junction bases outside the gene matches: 7. Findings of the study overall: Antigen specificity remained undetermined for the expanded peripheral T cells.

This sequence joins TRBV7-2 and TRBJ2-7; 8 nucleotides align to TRBD2. The clonotype comes from an adult with an advanced solid tumor such as melanoma, head and neck, liver or kidney cancer. Sequenced here: CD4+ or CD8+ T cells sorted from blood, sampled in a trial of the OX40 agonist ivuxolimab. The CDR3: CASSLSGGPYEQYF. In DNA, the CDR3 is TGTGCCAGCAGCCTCAGCGGGGGCCCTTACGAGCAGTACTTC.